These T cell receptor beta chains were read from a single sample in a study of T cell responses to AZD1222 COVID-19 vaccine. TCRdb's copy holds only in-frame clones and misses some; the assay was immunoSEQ multiplex PCR. The sample shows around 160,000 clones, roughly 91% of them seen only once. The sample was peripheral blood, taken on day 0 of AZD1222 vaccination. Every receptor here comes from an adult in good health. Both conserved end residues are part of each CDR3. Each record gives: V gene, clone size, J gene, D gene, CDR3 protein, CDR3 DNA. The D gene is left open where the match is weak. Where a row states a size, it is once, few, many or the class of an expanded clone; other rows omit it.

v_call: TRBV10-3; clone_size: NA; j_call: TRBJ2-7; d_call: TRBD2; cdr3_aa: CASEPAGGPYEQYF; cdr3_nt: TGTGCTTCCGAGCCGGCGGGAGGGCCCTACGAGCAGTACTTC
v_call: TRBV12-3/TRBV12-4; clone_size: NA; j_call: TRBJ1-5; d_call: NA; cdr3_aa: CASREDSNQPQHF; cdr3_nt: TGTGCCAGCAGGGAGGATAGCAATCAGCCCCAGCATTTT
v_call: TRBV6-5; clone_size: few; j_call: TRBJ1-5; d_call: NA; cdr3_aa: CASKRIGGEPQHF; cdr3_nt: TGTGCCAGCAAGAGGATAGGGGGGGAGCCCCAGCATTTT
v_call: TRBV3-1/TRBV3-2; clone_size: NA; j_call: TRBJ1-3; d_call: NA; cdr3_aa: CASSQDRGSWVSGNTIYF; cdr3_nt: TGTGCCAGCAGCCAAGATCGAGGGTCCTGGGTCTCTGGAAACACCATATATTTT
v_call: TRBV5-4; clone_size: NA; j_call: TRBJ2-2; d_call: NA; cdr3_aa: CASSRDRTGELFF; cdr3_nt: TGTGCCAGCAGCCGGGACCGCACCGGGGAGCTGTTTTTT
v_call: TRBV10-1; clone_size: NA; j_call: TRBJ2-2; d_call: NA; cdr3_aa: CASSRGNTGELFF; cdr3_nt: TGCGCCAGCAGTAGGGGAAACACCGGGGAGCTGTTTTTT
v_call: TRBV9; clone_size: NA; j_call: TRBJ1-4; d_call: TRBD1; cdr3_aa: CASSPLPGGEKLFF; cdr3_nt: TGTGCCAGCAGCCCCCTCCCAGGGGGTGAAAAACTGTTTTTT
v_call: TRBV5-1; clone_size: once; j_call: TRBJ2-7; d_call: TRBD2; cdr3_aa: CASSLLAAYEQYF; cdr3_nt: TGCGCCAGCAGCTTGCTAGCGGCATATGAACAGTACTTC
v_call: TRBV7-2; clone_size: NA; j_call: TRBJ2-2; d_call: NA; cdr3_aa: CASSPYGPGELFF; cdr3_nt: TGTGCCAGCAGCCCCTATGGGCCCGGGGAGCTGTTTTTT
v_call: TRBV3-1/TRBV3-2; clone_size: NA; j_call: TRBJ2-7; d_call: TRBD2; cdr3_aa: CASSQRTSGNEQYF; cdr3_nt: TGTGCCAGCAGCCAACGGACTAGCGGGAACGAGCAGTACTTC
v_call: TRBV28; clone_size: NA; j_call: TRBJ2-7; d_call: NA; cdr3_aa: CASSLTGKGSTYEQYF; cdr3_nt: TGTGCCAGCAGTTTAACGGGTAAAGGGAGCACCTACGAGCAGTACTTC
v_call: TRBV19; clone_size: NA; j_call: TRBJ1-2; d_call: NA; cdr3_aa: CASSTVAGEGGYTF; cdr3_nt: TGTGCCAGTAGTACCGTCGCAGGGGAGGGTGGCTACACCTTC
v_call: TRBV5-1; clone_size: NA; j_call: TRBJ2-1; d_call: TRBD2; cdr3_aa: CASSLAGTNEQFF; cdr3_nt: TGCGCCAGCAGCTTGGCCGGGACTAACGAGCAGTTCTTC
v_call: TRBV29-1; clone_size: once; j_call: TRBJ2-7; d_call: TRBD2; cdr3_aa: CSFRTSGANEQYF; cdr3_nt: TGCAGCTTCCGGACTAGCGGTGCCAACGAGCAGTACTTC
v_call: TRBV7-8; clone_size: NA; j_call: TRBJ1-2; d_call: NA; cdr3_aa: CASSFRARYGYTF; cdr3_nt: TGTGCCAGCAGCTTCAGGGCCCGCTATGGCTACACCTTC
v_call: TRBV2; clone_size: once; j_call: TRBJ1-5; d_call: NA; cdr3_aa: CASNLGVAQPQHF; cdr3_nt: TGTGCCAGCAATCTGGGGGTCGCTCAGCCCCAGCATTTT
v_call: TRBV3-1/TRBV3-2; clone_size: NA; j_call: TRBJ2-1; d_call: TRBD2; cdr3_aa: CASSQDFLAGGRAVQFF; cdr3_nt: TGTGCCAGCAGCCAAGATTTCTTAGCGGGGGGTCGAGCGGTGCAGTTCTTC
v_call: TRBV3-1/TRBV3-2; clone_size: once; j_call: TRBJ2-1; d_call: TRBD2; cdr3_aa: CATQRTSGAYNEQFF; cdr3_nt: TGTGCCACTCAGCGGACTAGCGGGGCCTACAATGAGCAGTTCTTC
v_call: TRBV9; clone_size: once; j_call: TRBJ1-6; d_call: NA; cdr3_aa: CASSPGRSPLHF; cdr3_nt: TGTGCCAGCAGCCCCGGGCGGTCACCCCTCCACTTT
v_call: TRBV7-8; clone_size: NA; j_call: TRBJ2-1; d_call: TRBD2; cdr3_aa: CASRTSGSSGEQFF; cdr3_nt: TGTGCCAGCAGGACTAGCGGGAGTTCGGGTGAGCAGTTCTTC
v_call: TRBV6-2/TRBV6-3; clone_size: NA; j_call: TRBJ1-2; d_call: NA; cdr3_aa: CASSFGTPGGYTF; cdr3_nt: TGTGCCAGCAGCTTCGGGACTCCGGGTGGCTACACCTTC
v_call: TRBV30; clone_size: NA; j_call: TRBJ1-2; d_call: NA; cdr3_aa: CAWSEQAGFGYTF; cdr3_nt: TGTGCCTGGAGTGAACAGGCTGGTTTTGGCTACACCTTC
v_call: TRBV5-1; clone_size: NA; j_call: TRBJ1-2; d_call: NA; cdr3_aa: CASSSDPDTNGYTF; cdr3_nt: TGCGCCAGCAGCTCCGACCCGGACACGAATGGCTACACCTTC
v_call: TRBV25-1; clone_size: few; j_call: TRBJ1-1; d_call: NA; cdr3_aa: CASSVSRGWNTEAFF; cdr3_nt: TGTGCCAGCAGTGTCAGCCGGGGATGGAACACTGAAGCTTTCTTT
v_call: TRBV5-1; clone_size: NA; j_call: TRBJ1-1; d_call: NA; cdr3_aa: CASSLETANTEAFF; cdr3_nt: TGCGCCAGCAGCTTGGAGACAGCTAACACTGAAGCTTTCTTT
v_call: TRBV5-1; clone_size: NA; j_call: TRBJ2-1; d_call: NA; cdr3_aa: CASSLAGASSYNEQFF; cdr3_nt: TGCGCCAGCAGCTTGGCCGGGGCGAGCTCCTACAATGAGCAGTTCTTC
v_call: TRBV5-1; clone_size: NA; j_call: TRBJ2-4; d_call: NA; cdr3_aa: CASSSRTESGIQYF; cdr3_nt: TGCGCCAGCAGCTCCAGGACCGAGTCGGGCATTCAGTACTTC